This TCR beta chain appears in the sequencing data of a study of blood T cells in healthy people across ages. The use of a sample-barcoded 5' primer and a J-beta primer mix characterized a second PCR of about 7 to 12 cycles. TCRdb re-derived calls from the 5' RACE reads in MiXCR, one entry per CDR3 protein. The sample carries 700,000 or so distinct CDR3 sequences, over 40% recorded once. Germline CDR1 reads MDHEN; CDR2 reads SYDVKM. The length of the CDR3 is 16 residues. Healthy Caucasians from Russia aged 6 to 90 served as donors. As for this clonotype: One junction end disagrees with the germline gene, perhaps due to a read error.

The sequence was collected from a man older than 75 in good health. The genes are TRBV28 and TRBJ2-5; 7 positions agree with TRBD1. The specimen was blood. The CDR3 reads CANSYPPGQYQETQYF. Written as DNA, the CDR3 is TGTGCCAACAGTTACCCCCCGGGACAGTATCAAGAGACCCAGTACTTC.